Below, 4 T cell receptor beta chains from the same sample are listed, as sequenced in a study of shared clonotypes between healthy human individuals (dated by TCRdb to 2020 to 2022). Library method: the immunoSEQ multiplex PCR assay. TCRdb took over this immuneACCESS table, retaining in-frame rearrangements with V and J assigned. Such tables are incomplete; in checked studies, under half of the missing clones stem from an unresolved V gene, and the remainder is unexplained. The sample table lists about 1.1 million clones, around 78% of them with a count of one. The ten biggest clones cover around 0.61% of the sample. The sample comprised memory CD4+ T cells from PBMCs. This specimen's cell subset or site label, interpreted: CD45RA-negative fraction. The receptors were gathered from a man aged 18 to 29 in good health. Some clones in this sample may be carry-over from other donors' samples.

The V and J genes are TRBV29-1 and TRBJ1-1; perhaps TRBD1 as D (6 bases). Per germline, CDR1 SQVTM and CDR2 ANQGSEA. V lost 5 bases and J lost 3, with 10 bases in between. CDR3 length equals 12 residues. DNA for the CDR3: TGCAGCGTTTACGGGGGCTACACTGAAGCTTTCTTT. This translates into CSVYGGYTEAFF.

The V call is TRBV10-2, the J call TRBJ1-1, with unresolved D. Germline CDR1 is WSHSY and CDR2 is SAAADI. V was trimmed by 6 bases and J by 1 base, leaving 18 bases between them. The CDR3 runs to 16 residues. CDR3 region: CASSYGRRAANTEAFF. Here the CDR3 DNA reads TGCGCCAGCAGCTACGGACGGAGAGCGGCGAACACTGAAGCTTTCTTT.

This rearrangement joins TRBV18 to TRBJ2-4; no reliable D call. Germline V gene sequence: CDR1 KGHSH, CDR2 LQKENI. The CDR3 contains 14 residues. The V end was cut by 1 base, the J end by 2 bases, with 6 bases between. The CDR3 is CASSPLDSKNIQYF. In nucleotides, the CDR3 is TGTGCCAGCTCACCACTCGACTCCAAAAACATTCAGTACTTC.

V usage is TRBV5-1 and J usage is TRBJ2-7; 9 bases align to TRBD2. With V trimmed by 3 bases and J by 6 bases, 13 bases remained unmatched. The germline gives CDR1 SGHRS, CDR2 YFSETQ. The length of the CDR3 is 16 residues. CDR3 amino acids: CASSSLAGTLSGEQYF. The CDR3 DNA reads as TGCGCCAGCAGCTCGCTAGCGGGAACCCTCTCGGGCGAGCAGTACTTC. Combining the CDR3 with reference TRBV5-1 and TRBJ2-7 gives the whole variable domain KAGVTQTPRYLIKTRGQQVTLSCSPISGHRSVSWYQQTPGQGLQFLFEYFSETQRNKGNFPGRFSGRQFSNSRSEMNVSTLELGDSALYLCASSSLAGTLSGEQYFGPGTRLTVT.